These T cell receptor beta chains were read from a single sample in a study of T cell responses to AZD1222 COVID-19 vaccine. Profiling relied on immunoSEQ multiplex PCR, and the TCRdb table lists in-frame clones only, not all of them. The sample records roughly 150,000 clones, roughly nine tenths being singletons. Here the sequenced sample was peripheral blood, taken 28 days after the second AZD1222 dose. The receptors originated from an adult who received the AZD1222 COVID-19 vaccine. CDR3s include the opening cysteine and the closing phenylalanine or tryptophan. Fields, in order: CDR3 length, V gene, J gene, D gene, clone size, CDR3 protein, CDR3 DNA. D genes are given only for firm matches. Clone size is given for some rows only: seen once, a few or many times, or a class if the clone is expanded.

CDR3 length: 16
V gene: TRBV7-2
J gene: TRBJ2-7
D gene: TRBD2
clone size: NA
CDR3 protein: CASSQVAGGHRYEQYF
CDR3 DNA: TGTGCCAGCAGCCAGGTAGCGGGAGGGCATCGATACGAGCAGTACTTC

CDR3 length: 14
V gene: TRBV28
J gene: TRBJ1-5
D gene: NA
clone size: NA
CDR3 protein: CASSPTDLGQPQHF
CDR3 DNA: TGTGCCAGCAGCCCGACAGACTTGGGTCAGCCCCAGCATTTT

CDR3 length: 13
V gene: TRBV14
J gene: TRBJ2-2
D gene: NA
clone size: NA
CDR3 protein: CASSAWGHGELFF
CDR3 DNA: TGTGCCAGCAGCGCATGGGGCCACGGGGAGCTGTTTTTT

CDR3 length: 12
V gene: TRBV5-6
J gene: TRBJ1-2
D gene: NA
clone size: NA
CDR3 protein: CASSKGPAGYTF
CDR3 DNA: TGTGCCAGCAGCAAGGGGCCCGCAGGCTACACCTTC

CDR3 length: 17
V gene: TRBV2
J gene: TRBJ2-5
D gene: TRBD2
clone size: NA
CDR3 protein: CASSEATGLASEETQYF
CDR3 DNA: TGTGCCAGCAGTGAAGCGACGGGACTAGCATCGGAAGAGACCCAGTACTTC

CDR3 length: 16
V gene: TRBV28
J gene: TRBJ2-7
D gene: NA
clone size: NA
CDR3 protein: CASSGSQITADSEQYF
CDR3 DNA: TGTGCCAGCAGTGGCAGCCAGATCACGGCGGACTCCGAGCAGTACTTC

CDR3 length: 14
V gene: TRBV11-3
J gene: TRBJ1-1
D gene: NA
clone size: NA
CDR3 protein: CASSFGGGNTEAFF
CDR3 DNA: TGTGCCAGCAGCTTCGGCGGAGGGAACACTGAAGCTTTCTTT

CDR3 length: 13
V gene: TRBV5-4
J gene: TRBJ1-2
D gene: NA
clone size: NA
CDR3 protein: CASSLAGGAGYTF
CDR3 DNA: TGTGCCAGCAGCTTGGCGGGTGGGGCCGGCTACACCTTC

CDR3 length: 19
V gene: TRBV12-5
J gene: TRBJ1-3
D gene: NA
clone size: once
CDR3 protein: CASGLVWEIGWGSGNTIYF
CDR3 DNA: TGTGCTAGTGGTTTGGTATGGGAGATCGGCTGGGGGTCTGGAAACACCATATATTTT

CDR3 length: 14
V gene: TRBV6-4
J gene: TRBJ2-2
D gene: NA
clone size: NA
CDR3 protein: CASRQEENTGELFF
CDR3 DNA: TGTGCCAGCAGACAGGAAGAGAACACCGGGGAGCTGTTTTTT

CDR3 length: 14
V gene: TRBV13
J gene: TRBJ1-6
D gene: NA
clone size: NA
CDR3 protein: CASSFRTVVSPLHF
CDR3 DNA: TGTGCCAGCAGCTTTAGGACAGTCGTCTCACCCCTCCACTTT

CDR3 length: 17
V gene: TRBV7-9
J gene: TRBJ2-1
D gene: TRBD2
clone size: NA
CDR3 protein: CASSLGSGGGIYNEQFF
CDR3 DNA: TGTGCCAGCAGCTTAGGGTCAGGCGGGGGGATCTACAATGAGCAGTTCTTC

CDR3 length: 16
V gene: TRBV6-1
J gene: TRBJ1-1
D gene: NA
clone size: NA
CDR3 protein: CASSEIGGRLNTEAFF
CDR3 DNA: TGTGCCAGCAGTGAGATTGGGGGCAGGCTGAACACTGAAGCTTTCTTT

CDR3 length: 17
V gene: TRBV2
J gene: TRBJ1-6
D gene: NA
clone size: once
CDR3 protein: CASSEVRPSSYNSPLHF
CDR3 DNA: TGTGCCAGCAGTGAAGTTAGGCCGAGCTCCTATAATTCACCCCTCCACTTT